This TCR beta chain was identified during a study of blood T cell repertoires in COVID-19. The table came from immunoSEQ multiplex PCR; TCRdb's copy has only in-frame clones and leaves some out. The sample includes roughly 190,000 clones, 70% to 85% of them seen just once. As concerns this clone: Compared with germline, one end of the junction differs, possibly owing to a read error.

Enrolled through a virtual design, the participants were between roughly 18 and 90 years of age and came from fewer than 30 US areas. The TCR comes from a woman aged 55-70 years with acute COVID-19. The sequenced material came from PBMCs or T cells enriched from blood (not recorded which).

CDR3 sequence reads: CASSQDRRTGWTF. The CDR3 nucleotides are TGCGCCAGCAGCCAGGACCGTAGGACAGGGTGGACCTTC. The rearrangement joins TRBV4-3 to TRBJ2-7; 8 bases map to TRBD1. The V gene's germline CDR1 is LGHNA and CDR2 YSLEER. The CDR3 runs 13 residues.